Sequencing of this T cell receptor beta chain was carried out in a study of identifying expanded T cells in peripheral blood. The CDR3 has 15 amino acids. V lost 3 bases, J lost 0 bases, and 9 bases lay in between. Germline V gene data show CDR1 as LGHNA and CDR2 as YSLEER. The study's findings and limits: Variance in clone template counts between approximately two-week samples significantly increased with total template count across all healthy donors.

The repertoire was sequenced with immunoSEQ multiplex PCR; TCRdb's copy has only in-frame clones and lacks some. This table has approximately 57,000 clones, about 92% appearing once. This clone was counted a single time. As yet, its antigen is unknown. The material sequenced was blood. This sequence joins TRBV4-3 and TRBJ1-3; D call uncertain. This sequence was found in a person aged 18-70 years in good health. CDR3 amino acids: CASSQSRFSGNTIYF. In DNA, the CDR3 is TGCGCCAGCAGCCAGTCTAGGTTCTCTGGAAACACCATATATTTT.